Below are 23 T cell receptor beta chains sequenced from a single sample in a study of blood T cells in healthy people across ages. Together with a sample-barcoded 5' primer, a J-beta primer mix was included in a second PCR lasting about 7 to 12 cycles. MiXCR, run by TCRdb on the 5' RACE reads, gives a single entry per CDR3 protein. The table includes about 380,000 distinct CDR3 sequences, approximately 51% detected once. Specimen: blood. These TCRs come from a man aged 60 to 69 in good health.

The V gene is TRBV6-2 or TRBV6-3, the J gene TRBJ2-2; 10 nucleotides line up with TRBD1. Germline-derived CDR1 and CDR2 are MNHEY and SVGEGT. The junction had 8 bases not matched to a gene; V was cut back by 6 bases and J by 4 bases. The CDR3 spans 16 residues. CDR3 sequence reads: CASSPGQGLVTGELFF. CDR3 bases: TGTGCCAGCAGCCCGGGACAGGGGCTAGTCACCGGGGAGCTGTTTTTT.

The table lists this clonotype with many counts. The chain's CDR3 is CASSPDYLGTQYF. CDR3 coding DNA: TGTGCCAGCAGTCCGGACTACCTAGGTACGCAGTATTTT. The V gene is TRBV2, the J gene TRBJ2-3; tentative D call: TRBD2 (6 bases). The CDR3 sequence is 13 residues long. The V and J ends lost 5 bases and 8 bases respectively, with 14 bases between them. Germline CDR1 and CDR2: SNHLY and FYNNEI.

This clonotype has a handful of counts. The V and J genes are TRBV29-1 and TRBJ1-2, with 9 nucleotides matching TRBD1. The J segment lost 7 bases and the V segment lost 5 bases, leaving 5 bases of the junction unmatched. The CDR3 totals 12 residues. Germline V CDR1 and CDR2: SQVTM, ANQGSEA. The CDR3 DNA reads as TGCAGCGTTTACGACAGGGGGAGTGGCTACACCTTC. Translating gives CSVYDRGSGYTF.

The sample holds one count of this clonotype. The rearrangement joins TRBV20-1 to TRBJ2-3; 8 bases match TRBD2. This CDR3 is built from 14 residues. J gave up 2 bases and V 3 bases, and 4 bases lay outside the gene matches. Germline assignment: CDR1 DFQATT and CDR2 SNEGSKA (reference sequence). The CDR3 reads CSASGSGNTDTQYF. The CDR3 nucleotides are TGCAGTGCTAGTGGTAGCGGGAACACAGATACGCAGTATTTT.

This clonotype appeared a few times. The CDR3 loop is CASSPIPGTGDSPLHF. Written as DNA, the CDR3 is TGCGCCAGCAGCCCAATCCCCGGGACAGGAGATTCACCCCTCCACTTT. This chain links TRBV5-1 with TRBJ1-6, with 8 bases fitting TRBD1. V lost 4 bases to trimming and J lost 8 bases; unmatched junction nucleotides: 11. The CDR3 contains 16 residues. Germline lookup yields CDR1 SGHRS and CDR2 YFSETQ.

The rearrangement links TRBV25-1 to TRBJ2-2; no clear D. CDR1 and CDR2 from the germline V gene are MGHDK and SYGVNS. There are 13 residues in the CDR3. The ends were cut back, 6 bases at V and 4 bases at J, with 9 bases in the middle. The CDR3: CASRGSSTGELFF. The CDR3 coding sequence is TGTGCCAGCAGGGGATCAAGCACCGGGGAGCTGTTTTTT.

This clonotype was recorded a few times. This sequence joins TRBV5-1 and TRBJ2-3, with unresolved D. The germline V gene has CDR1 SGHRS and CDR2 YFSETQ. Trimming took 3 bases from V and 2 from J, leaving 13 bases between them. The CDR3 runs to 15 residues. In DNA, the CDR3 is TGCGCCAGCAGCTCTGCTGGCTCCACCACAGATACGCAGTATTTT. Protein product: CASSSAGSTTDTQYF. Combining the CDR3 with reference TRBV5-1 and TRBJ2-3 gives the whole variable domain KAGVTQTPRYLIKTRGQQVTLSCSPISGHRSVSWYQQTPGQGLQFLFEYFSETQRNKGNFPGRFSGRQFSNSRSEMNVSTLELGDSALYLCASSSAGSTTDTQYFGPGTRLTVL.

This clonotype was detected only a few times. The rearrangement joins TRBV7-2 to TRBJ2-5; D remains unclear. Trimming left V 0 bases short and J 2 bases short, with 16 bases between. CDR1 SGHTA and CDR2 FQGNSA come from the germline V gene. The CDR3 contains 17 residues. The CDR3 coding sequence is TGTGCCAGCAGCTTAGCCCCCCCCGGGCTACGACAAGAGACCCAGTACTTC. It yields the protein CASSLAPPGLRQETQYF. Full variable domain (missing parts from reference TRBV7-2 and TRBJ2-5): GAGVSQSPSNKVTEKGKDVELRCDPISGHTALYWYRQSLGQGLEFLIYFQGNSAPDKSGLPSDRFSAERTGGSVSTLTIQRTQQEDSAVYLCASSLAPPGLRQETQYFGPGTRLLVL.

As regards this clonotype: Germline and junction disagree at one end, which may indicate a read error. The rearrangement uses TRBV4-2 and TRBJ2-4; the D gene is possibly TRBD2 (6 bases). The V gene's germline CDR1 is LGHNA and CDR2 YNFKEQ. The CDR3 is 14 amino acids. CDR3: CACSQVEASGEQYF. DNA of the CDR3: TGTGCCTGCAGCCAAGTGGAGGCCTCGGGGGAGCAGTACTTC.

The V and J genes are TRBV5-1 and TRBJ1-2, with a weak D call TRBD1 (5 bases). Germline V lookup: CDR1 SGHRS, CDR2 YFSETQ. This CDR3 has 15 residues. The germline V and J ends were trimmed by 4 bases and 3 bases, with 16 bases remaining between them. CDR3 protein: CASSMGSVTDYGYTF. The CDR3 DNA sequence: TGCGCCAGCAGCATGGGTTCAGTGACAGACTATGGCTACACCTTC.

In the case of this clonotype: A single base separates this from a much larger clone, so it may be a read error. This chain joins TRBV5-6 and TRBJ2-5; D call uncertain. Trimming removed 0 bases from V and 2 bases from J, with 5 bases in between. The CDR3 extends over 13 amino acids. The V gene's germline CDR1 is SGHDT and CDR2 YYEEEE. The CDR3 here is CASSLDCQETQYF. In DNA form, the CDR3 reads TGTGCCAGCAGCTTGGACTGTCAAGAGACCCAGTACTTC.

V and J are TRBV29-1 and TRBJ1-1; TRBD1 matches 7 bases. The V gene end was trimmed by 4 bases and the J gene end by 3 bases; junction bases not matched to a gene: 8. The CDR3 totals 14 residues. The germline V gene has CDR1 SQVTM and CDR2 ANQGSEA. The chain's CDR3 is CSVGPTGLYTEAFF. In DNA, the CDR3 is TGCAGCGTTGGCCCGACAGGGTTGTACACTGAAGCTTTCTTT.

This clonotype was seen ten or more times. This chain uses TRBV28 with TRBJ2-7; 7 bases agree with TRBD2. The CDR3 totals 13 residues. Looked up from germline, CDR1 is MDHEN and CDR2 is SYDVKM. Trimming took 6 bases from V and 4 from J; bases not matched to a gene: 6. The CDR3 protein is CASRGEGRYEQYF. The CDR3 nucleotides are TGTGCCAGCAGAGGGGAGGGGCGGTACGAGCAGTACTTC.

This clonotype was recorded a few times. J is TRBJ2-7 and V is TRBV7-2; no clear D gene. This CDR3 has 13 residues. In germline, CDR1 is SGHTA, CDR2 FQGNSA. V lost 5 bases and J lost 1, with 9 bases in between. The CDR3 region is CASSPVTSYEQYF. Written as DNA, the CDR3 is TGTGCCAGCAGCCCCGTGACATCCTACGAGCAGTACTTC.

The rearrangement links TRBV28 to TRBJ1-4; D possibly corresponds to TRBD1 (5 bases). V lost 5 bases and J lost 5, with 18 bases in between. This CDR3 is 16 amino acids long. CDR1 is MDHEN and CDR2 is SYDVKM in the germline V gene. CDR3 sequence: CASSAGDGGGNEKLFF. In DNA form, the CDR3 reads TGTGCCAGCAGTGCGGGGGATGGGGGTGGGAATGAAAAACTGTTTTTT.

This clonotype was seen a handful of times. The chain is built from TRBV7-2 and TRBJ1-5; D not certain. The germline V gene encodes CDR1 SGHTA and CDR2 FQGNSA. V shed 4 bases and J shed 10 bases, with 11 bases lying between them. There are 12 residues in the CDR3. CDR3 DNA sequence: TGTGCCAGCAGCTCTCACAGTGGACCCCAGCATTTT. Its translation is CASSSHSGPQHF.

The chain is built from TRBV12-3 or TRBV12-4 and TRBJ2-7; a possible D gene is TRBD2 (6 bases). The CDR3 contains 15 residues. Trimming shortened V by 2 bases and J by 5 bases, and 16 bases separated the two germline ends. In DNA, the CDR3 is TGTGCCAGCAGTTTAATGGCGGGGACCCGAAACGAGCAGTACTTC. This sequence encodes CASSLMAGTRNEQYF.

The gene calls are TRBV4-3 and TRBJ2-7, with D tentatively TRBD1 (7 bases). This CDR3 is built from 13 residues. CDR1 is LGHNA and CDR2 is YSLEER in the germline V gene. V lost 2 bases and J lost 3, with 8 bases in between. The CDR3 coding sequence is TGCGCCAGCAGCCAACAGGGGGGCTACGAGCAGTACTTC. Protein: CASSQQGGYEQYF.

As DNA, the CDR3 is TGTGCCAGCAGCCAAGGCAGGGGACCGCTGCTATGGGGGCAGTTCTTC. Amino acid sequence: CASSQGRGPLLWGQFF. This chain uses TRBV14 with TRBJ2-1, with D possibly TRBD1 on 6 matching bases. Germline V gives CDR1 SGHDN, CDR2 FVKESK. This CDR3 contains 16 residues. V lost 1 base to trimming and J lost 12 bases, with 22 bases between them.

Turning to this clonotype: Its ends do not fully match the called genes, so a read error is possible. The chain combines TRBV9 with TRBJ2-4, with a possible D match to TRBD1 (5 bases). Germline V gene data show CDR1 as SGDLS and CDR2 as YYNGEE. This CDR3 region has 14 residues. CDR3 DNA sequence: TGTGCCAGCAGCGTAGGGGGCCTAAAAAACATTCAGTACTTT. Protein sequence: CASSVGGLKNIQYF.

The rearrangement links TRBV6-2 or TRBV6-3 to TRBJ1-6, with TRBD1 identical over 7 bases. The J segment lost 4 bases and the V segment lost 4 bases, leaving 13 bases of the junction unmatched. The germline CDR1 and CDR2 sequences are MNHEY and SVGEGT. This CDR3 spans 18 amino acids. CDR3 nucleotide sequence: TGTGCCAGCAGTTCTGGACAGGCCTTCGGAGCGTATAATTCACCCCTCCACTTT. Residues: CASSSGQAFGAYNSPLHF.

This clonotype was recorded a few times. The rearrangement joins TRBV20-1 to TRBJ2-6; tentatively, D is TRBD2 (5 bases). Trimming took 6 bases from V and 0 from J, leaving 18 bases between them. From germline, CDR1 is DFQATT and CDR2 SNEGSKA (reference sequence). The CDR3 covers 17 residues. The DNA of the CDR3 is TGCAGTGCGGACGGCGGACTGAGTCGCTCTGGGGCCAACGTCCTGACTTTC. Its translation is CSADGGLSRSGANVLTF.

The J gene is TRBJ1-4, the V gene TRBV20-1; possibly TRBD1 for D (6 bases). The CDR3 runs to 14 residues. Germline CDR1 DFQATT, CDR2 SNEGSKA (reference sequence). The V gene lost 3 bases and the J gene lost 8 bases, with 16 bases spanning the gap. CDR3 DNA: TGCAGTGCTAGTGGGAACAGGGTAATGGAAAAACTGTTTTTT. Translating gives CSASGNRVMEKLFF.